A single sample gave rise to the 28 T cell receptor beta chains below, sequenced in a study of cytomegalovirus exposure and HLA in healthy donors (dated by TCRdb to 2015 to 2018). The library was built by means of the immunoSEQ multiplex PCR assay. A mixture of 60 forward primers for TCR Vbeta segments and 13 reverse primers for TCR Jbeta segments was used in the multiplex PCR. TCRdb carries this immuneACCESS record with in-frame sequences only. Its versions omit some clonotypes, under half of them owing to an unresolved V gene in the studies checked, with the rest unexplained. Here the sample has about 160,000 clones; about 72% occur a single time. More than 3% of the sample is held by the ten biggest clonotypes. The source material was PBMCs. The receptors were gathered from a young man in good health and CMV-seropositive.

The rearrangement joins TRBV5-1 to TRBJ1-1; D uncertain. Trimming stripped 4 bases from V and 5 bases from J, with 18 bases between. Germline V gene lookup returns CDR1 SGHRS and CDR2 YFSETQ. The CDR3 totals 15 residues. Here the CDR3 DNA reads TGCGCCAGCAGCAGTGATATGAGGCCCCAGACTGAAGCTTTCTTT. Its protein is CASSSDMRPQTEAFF.

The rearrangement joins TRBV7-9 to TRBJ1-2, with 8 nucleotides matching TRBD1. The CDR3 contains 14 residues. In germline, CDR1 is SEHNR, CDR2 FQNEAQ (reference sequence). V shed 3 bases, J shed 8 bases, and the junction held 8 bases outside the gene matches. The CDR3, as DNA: TGTGCCAGCAGCTTTGTAGGACAGGGTAGGGGCTACACCTTC. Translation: CASSFVGQGRGYTF.

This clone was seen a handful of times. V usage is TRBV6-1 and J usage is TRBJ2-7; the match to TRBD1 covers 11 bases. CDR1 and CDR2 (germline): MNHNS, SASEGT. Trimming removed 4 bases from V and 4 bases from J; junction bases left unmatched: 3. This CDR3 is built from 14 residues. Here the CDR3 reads CASSGTGGGYEQYF. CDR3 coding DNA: TGTGCCAGCAGTGGGACAGGGGGCGGGTACGAGCAGTACTTC.

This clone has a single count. For the CDR3, the DNA is TGTGCCAGCAGCGTAGACGTCAGCGATGAAAAACTGTTTTTT. It yields the protein CASSVDVSDEKLFF. This rearrangement joins TRBV9 to TRBJ1-4, with unresolved D. The ends were cut back, 0 bases at V and 6 bases at J, with 9 bases in the middle. The germline CDR1 and CDR2 sequences are SGDLS and YYNGEE. CDR3 size: 14 residues. The whole variable domain, filled in from reference TRBV9 and TRBJ1-4, reads DSGVTQTPKHLITATGQRVTLRCSPRSGDLSVYWYQQSLDQGLQFLIQYYNGEERAKGNILERFSAQQFPDLHSELNLSSLELGDSALYFCASSVDVSDEKLFFGSGTQLSVL.

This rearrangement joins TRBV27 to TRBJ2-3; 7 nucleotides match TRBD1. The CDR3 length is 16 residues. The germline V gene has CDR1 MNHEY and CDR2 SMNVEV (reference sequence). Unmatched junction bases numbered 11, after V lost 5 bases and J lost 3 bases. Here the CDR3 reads CASSQTYTGATDTQYF. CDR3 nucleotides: TGTGCCAGCAGTCAGACCTACACAGGGGCAACAGATACGCAGTATTTT.

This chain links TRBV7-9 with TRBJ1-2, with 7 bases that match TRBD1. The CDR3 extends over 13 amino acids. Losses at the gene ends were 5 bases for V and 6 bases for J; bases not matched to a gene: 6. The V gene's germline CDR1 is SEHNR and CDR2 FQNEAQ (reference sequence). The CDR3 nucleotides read TGTGCCAGCAGCCTAAATACAGGGGATGGCTACACCTTC. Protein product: CASSLNTGDGYTF.

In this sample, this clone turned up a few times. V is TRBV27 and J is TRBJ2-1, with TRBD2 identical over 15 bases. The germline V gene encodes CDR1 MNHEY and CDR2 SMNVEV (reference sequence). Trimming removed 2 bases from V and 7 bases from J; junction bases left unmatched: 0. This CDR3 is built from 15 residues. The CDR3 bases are TGTGCCAGCAGTTTAGGGACTAGCGGGGGGAATGAGCAGTTCTTC. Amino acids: CASSLGTSGGNEQFF.

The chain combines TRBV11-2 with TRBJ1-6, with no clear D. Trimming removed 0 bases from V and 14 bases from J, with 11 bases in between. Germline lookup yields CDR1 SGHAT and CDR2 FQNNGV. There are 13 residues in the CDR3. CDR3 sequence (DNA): TGTGCCAGCAGCTTAGATTCCCATCGGGCCCTCCACTTT. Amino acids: CASSLDSHRALHF.

CDR3 in amino acids: CASSRERGGGETQYF. The CDR3 DNA reads as TGTGCCAGCAGCCGGGAGCGGGGGGGCGGCGAGACCCAGTACTTC. This chain uses TRBV7-3 with TRBJ2-5, with 10 bases matching TRBD2. The V gene end was trimmed by 5 bases and the J gene end by 5 bases; junction bases not matched to a gene: 8. This CDR3 spans 15 amino acids. Germline CDR1 is SGHTA and CDR2 is FQGTGA.

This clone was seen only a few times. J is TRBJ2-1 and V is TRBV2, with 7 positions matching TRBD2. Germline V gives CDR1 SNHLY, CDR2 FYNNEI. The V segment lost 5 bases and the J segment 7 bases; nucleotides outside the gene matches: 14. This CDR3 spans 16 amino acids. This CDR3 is CASSYRTSVEPNEQFF. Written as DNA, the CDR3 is TGTGCCAGCAGTTACAGGACTAGTGTGGAACCGAATGAGCAGTTCTTC.

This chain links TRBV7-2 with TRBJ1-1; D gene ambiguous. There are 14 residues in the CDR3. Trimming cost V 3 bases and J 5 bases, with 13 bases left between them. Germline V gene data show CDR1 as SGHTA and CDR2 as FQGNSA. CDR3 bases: TGTGCCAGCAGCTTGCGGGCCTTGGAAACTGAAGCTTTCTTT. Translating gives CASSLRALETEAFF.

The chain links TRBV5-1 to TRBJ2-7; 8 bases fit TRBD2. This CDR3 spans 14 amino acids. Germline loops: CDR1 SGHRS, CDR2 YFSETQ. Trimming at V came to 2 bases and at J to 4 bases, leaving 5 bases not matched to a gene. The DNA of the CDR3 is TGCGCCAGCAGCTTAGTAGCGGGGATGTACGAGCAGTACTTC. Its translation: CASSLVAGMYEQYF.

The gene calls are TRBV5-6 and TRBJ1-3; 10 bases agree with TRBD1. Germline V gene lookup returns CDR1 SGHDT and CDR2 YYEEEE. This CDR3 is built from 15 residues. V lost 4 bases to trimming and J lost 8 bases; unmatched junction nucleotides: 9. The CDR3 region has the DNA TGTGCCAGCAGCCCTACGACAGGGGGCTTTGACACCATATATTTT. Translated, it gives CASSPTTGGFDTIYF. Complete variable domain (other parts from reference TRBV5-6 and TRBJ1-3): DAGVTQSPTHLIKTRGQQVTLRCSPKSGHDTVSWYQQALGQGPQFIFQYYEEEERQRGNFPDRFSGHQFPNYSSELNVNALLLGDSALYLCASSPTTGGFDTIYFGEGSWLTVV.

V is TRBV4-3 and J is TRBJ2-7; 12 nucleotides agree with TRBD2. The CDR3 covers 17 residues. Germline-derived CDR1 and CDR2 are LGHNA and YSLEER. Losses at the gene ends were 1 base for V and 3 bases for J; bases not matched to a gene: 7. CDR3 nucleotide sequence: TGCGCCAGCAGCCAAGCTTGGCAGGGACTAGCGGGCTACGAGCAGTACTTC. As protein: CASSQAWQGLAGYEQYF.

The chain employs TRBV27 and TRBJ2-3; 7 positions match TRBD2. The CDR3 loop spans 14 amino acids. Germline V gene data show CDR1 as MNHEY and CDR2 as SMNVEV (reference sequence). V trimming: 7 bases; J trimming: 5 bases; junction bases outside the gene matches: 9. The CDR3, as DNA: TGTGCCAGCAACTTCCAGGGAGGGAAAGATACGCAGTATTTT. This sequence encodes CASNFQGGKDTQYF.

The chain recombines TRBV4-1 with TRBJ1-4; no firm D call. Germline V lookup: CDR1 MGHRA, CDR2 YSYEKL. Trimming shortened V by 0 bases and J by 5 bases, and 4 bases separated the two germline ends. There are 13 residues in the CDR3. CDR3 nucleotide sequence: TGCGCCAGCAGCCAAGATCTGAATGAAAAACTGTTTTTT. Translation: CASSQDLNEKLFF.

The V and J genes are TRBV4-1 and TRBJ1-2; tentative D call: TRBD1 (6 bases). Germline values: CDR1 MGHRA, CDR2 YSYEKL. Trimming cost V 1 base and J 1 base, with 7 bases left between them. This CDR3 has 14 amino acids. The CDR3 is CASSQGTDNYGYTF. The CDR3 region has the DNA TGCGCCAGCAGCCAAGGGACAGATAACTATGGCTACACCTTC.

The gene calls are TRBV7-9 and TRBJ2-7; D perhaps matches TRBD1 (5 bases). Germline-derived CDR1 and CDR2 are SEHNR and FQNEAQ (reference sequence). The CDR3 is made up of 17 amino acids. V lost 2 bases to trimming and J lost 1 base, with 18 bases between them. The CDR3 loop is CASSLPTGPGPSYEQYF. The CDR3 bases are TGTGCCAGCAGCTTACCCACCGGCCCAGGGCCATCCTACGAGCAGTACTTC.

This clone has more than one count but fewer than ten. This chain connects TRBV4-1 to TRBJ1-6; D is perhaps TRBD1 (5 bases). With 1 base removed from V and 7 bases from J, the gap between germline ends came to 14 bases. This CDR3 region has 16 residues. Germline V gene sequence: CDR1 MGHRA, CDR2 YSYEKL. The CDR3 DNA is TGCGCCAGCAGCCAAGGGGCGACAGCGGGGAATTCACCCCTCCACTTT. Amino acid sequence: CASSQGATAGNSPLHF.

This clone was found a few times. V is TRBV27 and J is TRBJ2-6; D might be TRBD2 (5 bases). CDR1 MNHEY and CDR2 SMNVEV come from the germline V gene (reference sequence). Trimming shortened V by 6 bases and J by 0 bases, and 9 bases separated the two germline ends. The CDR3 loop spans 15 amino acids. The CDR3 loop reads CASRSGSSGANVLTF. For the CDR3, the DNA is TGTGCCAGCAGGAGCGGATCCTCTGGGGCCAACGTCCTGACTTTC.

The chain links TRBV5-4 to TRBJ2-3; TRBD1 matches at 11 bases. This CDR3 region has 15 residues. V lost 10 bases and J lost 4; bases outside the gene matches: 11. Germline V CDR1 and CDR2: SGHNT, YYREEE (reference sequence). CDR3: CAEADPDRGPDTQYF. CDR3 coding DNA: TGTGCCGAGGCCGACCCGGACAGGGGGCCAGATACGCAGTATTTT.

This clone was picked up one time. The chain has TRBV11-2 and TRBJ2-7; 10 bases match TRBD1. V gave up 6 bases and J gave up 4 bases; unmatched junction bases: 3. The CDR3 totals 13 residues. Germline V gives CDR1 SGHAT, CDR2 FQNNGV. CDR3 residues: CASSRQGAYEQYF. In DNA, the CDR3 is TGTGCCAGCAGTCGACAGGGGGCTTACGAGCAGTACTTC. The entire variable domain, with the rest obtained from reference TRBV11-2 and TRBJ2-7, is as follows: EAGVAQSPRYKIIEKRQSVAFWCNPISGHATLYWYQQILGQGPKLLIQFQNNGVVDDSQLPKDRFSAERLKGVDSTLKIQPAKLEDSAVYLCASSRQGAYEQYFGPGTRLTVT.

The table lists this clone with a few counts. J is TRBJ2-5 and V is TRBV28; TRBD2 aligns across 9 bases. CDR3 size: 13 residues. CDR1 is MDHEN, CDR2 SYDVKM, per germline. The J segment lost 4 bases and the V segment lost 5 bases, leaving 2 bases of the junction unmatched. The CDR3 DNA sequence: TGTGCCAGCAGTGGCGGGGGGGGAGAGACCCAGTACTTC. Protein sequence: CASSGGGGETQYF.

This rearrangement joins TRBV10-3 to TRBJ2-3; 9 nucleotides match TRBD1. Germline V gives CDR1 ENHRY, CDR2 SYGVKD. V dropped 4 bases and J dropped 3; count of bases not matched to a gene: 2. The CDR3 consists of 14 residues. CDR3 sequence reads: CAISGGQGTDTQYF. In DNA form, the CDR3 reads TGTGCCATCAGTGGAGGACAGGGGACAGATACGCAGTATTTT.

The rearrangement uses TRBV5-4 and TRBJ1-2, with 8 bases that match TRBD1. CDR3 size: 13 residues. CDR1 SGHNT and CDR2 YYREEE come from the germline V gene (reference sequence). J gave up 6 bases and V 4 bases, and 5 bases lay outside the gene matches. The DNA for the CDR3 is TGTGCCAGCAGCCAGACAGGGGTTCATGGCTACACCTTC. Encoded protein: CASSQTGVHGYTF.

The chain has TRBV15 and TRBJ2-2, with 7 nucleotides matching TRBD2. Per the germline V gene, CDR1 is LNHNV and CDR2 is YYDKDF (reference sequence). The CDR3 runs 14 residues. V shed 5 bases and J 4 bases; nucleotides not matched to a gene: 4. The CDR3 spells CATSLGLSTGELFF. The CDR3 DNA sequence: TGTGCCACCAGCCTGGGACTAAGCACCGGGGAGCTGTTTTTT.

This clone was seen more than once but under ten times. CDR3 in amino acids: CASRGTGGHDKKTQYF. The CDR3 DNA is TGTGCCAGCAGAGGCACAGGGGGCCATGATAAAAAGACCCAGTACTTC. The chain employs TRBV2 and TRBJ2-5, with 9 bases fitting TRBD1. Germline lookup yields CDR1 SNHLY and CDR2 FYNNEI. V shed 6 bases, J shed 6 bases, and the junction held 14 bases outside the gene matches. The CDR3 totals 16 residues. The full variable domain, completed using reference TRBV2 and TRBJ2-5, is EPEVTQTPSHQVTQMGQEVILRCVPISNHLYFYWYRQILGQKVEFLVSFYNNEISEKSEIFDDQFSVERPDGSNFTLKIRSTKLEDSAMYFCASRGTGGHDKKTQYFGPGTRLLVL.

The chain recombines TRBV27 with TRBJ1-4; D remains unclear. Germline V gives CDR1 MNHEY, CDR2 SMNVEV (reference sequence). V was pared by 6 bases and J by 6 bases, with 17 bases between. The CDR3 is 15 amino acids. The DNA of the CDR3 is TGTGCCAGCAGCTTAGGACGGGGAGTTCATGAAAAACTGTTTTTT. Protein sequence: CASSLGRGVHEKLFF.